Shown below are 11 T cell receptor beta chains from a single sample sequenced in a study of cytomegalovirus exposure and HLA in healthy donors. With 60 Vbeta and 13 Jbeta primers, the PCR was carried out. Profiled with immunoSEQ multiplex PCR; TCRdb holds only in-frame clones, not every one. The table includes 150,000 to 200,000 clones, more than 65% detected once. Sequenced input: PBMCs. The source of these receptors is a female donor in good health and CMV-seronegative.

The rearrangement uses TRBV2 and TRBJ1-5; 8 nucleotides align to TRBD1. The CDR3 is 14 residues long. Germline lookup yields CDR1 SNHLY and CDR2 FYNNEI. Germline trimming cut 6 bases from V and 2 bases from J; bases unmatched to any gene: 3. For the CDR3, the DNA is TGTGCCAGCAGCACGGGACAGGGCAATCAGCCCCAGCATTTT. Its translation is CASSTGQGNQPQHF.

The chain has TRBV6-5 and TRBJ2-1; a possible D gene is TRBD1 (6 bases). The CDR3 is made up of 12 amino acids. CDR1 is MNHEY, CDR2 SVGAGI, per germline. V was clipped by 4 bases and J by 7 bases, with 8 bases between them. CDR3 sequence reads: CASSSTGNEQFF. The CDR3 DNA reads TGTGCCAGCAGTTCCACAGGGAATGAGCAGTTCTTC.

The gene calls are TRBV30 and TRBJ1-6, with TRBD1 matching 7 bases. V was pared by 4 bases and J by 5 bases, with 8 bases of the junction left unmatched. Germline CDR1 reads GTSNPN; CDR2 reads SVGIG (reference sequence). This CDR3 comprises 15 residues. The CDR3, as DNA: TGTGCCTGGACCCTGGGGGACAGAGATAATTCACCCCTCCACTTT. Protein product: CAWTLGDRDNSPLHF.

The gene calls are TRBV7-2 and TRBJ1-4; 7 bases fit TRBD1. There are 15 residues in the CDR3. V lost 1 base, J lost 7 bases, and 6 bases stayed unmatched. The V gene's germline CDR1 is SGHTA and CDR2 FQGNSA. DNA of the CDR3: TGTGCCAGCAGCTTAGGAAGGGGGCGATCTGAAAAACTGTTTTTT. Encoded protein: CASSLGRGRSEKLFF.

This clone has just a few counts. The CDR3 DNA reads as TGTGCCAGCAGCCGAGGGGGACAGGGGGTTGATACGCAGTATTTT. Residues: CASSRGGQGVDTQYF. The V gene is TRBV5-6, the J gene TRBJ2-3; TRBD1 agrees at 11 bases. Germline CDR1 is SGHDT and CDR2 is YYEEEE. The CDR3 totals 15 residues. V lost 4 bases, J lost 6 bases, and 7 bases stayed unmatched.

CDR3: CASYTGLAANTGELFF. CDR3 DNA sequence: TGTGCCAGTTATACGGGACTAGCGGCGAACACCGGGGAGCTGTTTTTT. This chain links TRBV19 with TRBJ2-2, with 11 bases matching TRBD2. The CDR3 totals 16 residues. Germline values: CDR1 LNHDA, CDR2 SQIVND (reference sequence). V shed 8 bases and J 0 bases; nucleotides not matched to a gene: 5.

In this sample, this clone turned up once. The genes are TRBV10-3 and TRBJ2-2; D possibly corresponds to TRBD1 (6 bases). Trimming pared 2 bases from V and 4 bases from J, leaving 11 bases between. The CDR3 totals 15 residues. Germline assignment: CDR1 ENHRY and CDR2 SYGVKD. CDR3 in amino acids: CAISEGGQITGELFF. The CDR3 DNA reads TGTGCCATCAGTGAGGGGGGACAAATCACCGGGGAGCTGTTTTTT.

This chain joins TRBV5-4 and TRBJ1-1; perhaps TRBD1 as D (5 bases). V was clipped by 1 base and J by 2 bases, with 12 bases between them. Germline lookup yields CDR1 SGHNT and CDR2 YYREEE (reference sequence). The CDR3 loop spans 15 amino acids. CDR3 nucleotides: TGTGCCAGCAGCTTGCAGGGTAGGGGAAACACTGAAGCTTTCTTT. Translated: CASSLQGRGNTEAFF.

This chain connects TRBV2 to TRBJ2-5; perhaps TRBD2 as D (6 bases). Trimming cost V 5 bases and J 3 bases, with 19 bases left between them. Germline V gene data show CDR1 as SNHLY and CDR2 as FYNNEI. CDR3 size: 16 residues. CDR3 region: CASSKDYLALKETQYF. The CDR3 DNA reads TGTGCCAGCAGTAAGGACTATCTGGCCTTAAAAGAGACCCAGTACTTC.

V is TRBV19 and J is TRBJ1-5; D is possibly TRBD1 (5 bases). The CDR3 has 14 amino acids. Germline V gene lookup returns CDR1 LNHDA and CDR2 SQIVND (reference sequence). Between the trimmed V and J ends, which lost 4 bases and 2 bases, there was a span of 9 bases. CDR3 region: CASSTQGGNQPQHF. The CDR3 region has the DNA TGTGCCAGTAGTACTCAGGGTGGCAATCAGCCCCAGCATTTT.

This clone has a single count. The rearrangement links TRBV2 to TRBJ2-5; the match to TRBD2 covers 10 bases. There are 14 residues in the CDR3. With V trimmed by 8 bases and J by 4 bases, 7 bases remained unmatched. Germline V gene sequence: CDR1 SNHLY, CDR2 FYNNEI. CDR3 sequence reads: CASAGGLASETQYF. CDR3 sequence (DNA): TGTGCCAGCGCCGGGGGACTAGCGTCAGAGACCCAGTACTTC. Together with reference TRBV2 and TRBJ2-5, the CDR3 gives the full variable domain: EPEVTQTPSHQVTQMGQEVILRCVPISNHLYFYWYRQILGQKVEFLVSFYNNEISEKSEIFDDQFSVERPDGSNFTLKIRSTKLEDSAMYFCASAGGLASETQYFGPGTRLLVL.